This T cell receptor (beta chain) appears in the sequencing data of a study of vaccination and CD4 T cells after COVID-19. Looking at the study overall: At a median about 95 days (range 35 to 161) after diagnosis, post-COVID samples were drawn.

Noted treatment: approximately 9-day PBMC culture with coronavirus spike peptide pools or control peptides (ViraFEST assay). Those CD4+ T cells from the unexposed donor predate the COVID-19 pandemic (2011-2018). For this clonotype: Its antigen is currently unknown. One junction end disagrees with the germline gene, perhaps due to a read error.

CDR1 and CDR2 (germline): SNHLY, FYNNEI. CDR3 length: 15 residues. Study outcomes and limitations: The authors identified 304 of 307 vaccine-specific clones in convalescent patients as spike mono-reactive.

Sequencing of cultured CD4+ T cell DNA used the Oncomine TCR Beta short-read assay. Each CDR3 protein is one row after TCRdb ran MiXCR on the PCR reads. The sample lists about 1,400 distinct CDR3 sequences, roughly 14% seen once, with 25% to 30% in the top ten. The chain links TRBV2 to TRBJ2-7; 9 bases line up with TRBD1. The sequenced material came from CD4+ T cells from blood, cultured in vitro. The TCR was taken from a human donor in good health. This CDR3 is CANSEGQGSLYEQYF. In DNA, the CDR3 is TGTGCCAACAGTGAAGGACAGGGGAGTCTTTACGAGCAGTACTTC.